Listed below are T cell receptor beta chains from one sample, sequenced in a study of cytomegalovirus exposure and HLA in healthy donors. Using immunoSEQ multiplex PCR, the repertoire was profiled, and TCRdb retains in-frame clones only, with some absent. The sample lists 190,000 or so clones; over 80% were seen once. Sequencing input: PBMCs. The receptors come from a man aged 50-60 years in good health and CMV-seronegative. Each CDR3 is given with its conserved first and last residue. Each record gives: J gene, clone size, V gene, CDR3 protein. Size values are once, few and many counts, or a class for expanded clones, and some rows have none.

>TRBJ1-2|.|TRBV19
CASRERDSSNYGYTF
>TRBJ2-1|once|TRBV27
CASSRETGYNEQFF
>TRBJ2-5|once|TRBV18
CASSPGGHQETQYF
>TRBJ2-3|.|TRBV29-1
CSVYRGSTDAQYF
>TRBJ2-3|.|TRBV18
CASSLNRGLDTQYF
>TRBJ2-1|.|TRBV5-4
CASSFTSVQGGEQFF
>TRBJ2-5|.|TRBV28
CASSLPGGLETQYF
>TRBJ2-3|.|TRBV5-4
CASSHRGGWTDTQYF
>TRBJ1-6|.|TRBV7-8
CASSSGQGYSPLHF
>TRBJ2-5|few|TRBV20-1
CSASSETQYF
>TRBJ2-3|few|TRBV7-3
CASSLSRVDTQYF
>TRBJ2-1|.|TRBV29-1
CSVGGAYNEQFF
>TRBJ2-5|.|TRBV9
CASSVGTSGGQETQYF
>TRBJ2-2|.|TRBV6-6
CASSYSREASGELFF
>TRBJ2-5|.|TRBV5-1
CASSLRGLAGGPSSWETQYF
>TRBJ1-6|.|TRBV27
CASSSLRNSPLHF
>TRBJ1-6|.|TRBV28
CASKTGGFKPLHF
>TRBJ1-5|.|TRBV10-3
CAISESLFMGTGGNQPQHF
>TRBJ2-3|few|TRBV7-9
CASSLEPGRGTDTQYF
>TRBJ1-4|.|TRBV5-6
CASSSIDRENEKLFF
>TRBJ1-4|few|TRBV19
CASRPDRINEKLFF
>TRBJ1-2|.|TRBV7-6
CASSFPRVDGYTF
>TRBJ1-6|few|TRBV6-5
CASSYSIFGQDSPLHF
>TRBJ1-5|.|TRBV6-6
CASSYRGLQPQHF
>TRBJ2-5|.|TRBV18
CASSPRQGAYQETQYF
>TRBJ2-7|once|TRBV5-1
CASSLGRLAGLSYEQYF
>TRBJ2-7|.|TRBV4-3
CASSQDLASGFYEQYF
>TRBJ1-6|.|TRBV5-6
CASSLTGINSPLHF
>TRBJ2-1|.|TRBV18
CASSPFQDNEQFF
>TRBJ1-2|.|TRBV7-9
CSSSPQSDRTYGYTF
>TRBJ2-7|.|TRBV7-9
CASRPAGTSDHEQYF
>TRBJ2-7|.|TRBV7-3
CASSPGTGSYEQYF
>TRBJ1-1|few|TRBV6-5
CASSRDRANTEAFF
>TRBJ1-5|once|TRBV2
CASGGTENQPQHF
>TRBJ1-1|.|TRBV5-1
CASSYGRGNTEAFF
>TRBJ2-3|.|TRBV7-2
CASSRLAGDRTSTDTQYF
>TRBJ1-3|.|TRBV29-1
CSVEIFGQGPSGNTIYF
>TRBJ2-7|once|TRBV5-1
CASSPDRVGNEQYF
>TRBJ2-7|.|TRBV2
CASSRESLEQYF
>TRBJ2-1|.|TRBV18
CASSPLTSGGLYNEQFF
>TRBJ1-1|few|TRBV7-2
CASSLRGDDEAFF
>TRBJ2-5|.|TRBV27
CASSLREGKTQYF
>TRBJ1-4|few|TRBV6-5
CASSFIGGNEKLFF
>TRBJ2-2|.|TRBV7-2
CASIRTYIGGGRTGELFF
>TRBJ1-3|.|TRBV7-9
CASSLERISGNTIYF
>TRBJ1-1|few|TRBV28
CASSLGGGQAGFF
>TRBJ1-1|.|TRBV7-2
CASSLPRQGHTEAFF
>TRBJ1-5|.|TRBV6-5
CASSNSNQPQHF
>TRBJ1-4|.|TRBV6-5
CATRVSTNEKLFF
>TRBJ2-7|.|TRBV5-4
CASSLAGTYEQYF
>TRBJ2-1|once|TRBV4-2
CASSQGTGVYNEQFF
>TRBJ1-5|.|TRBV19
CASSRPVGGVRHQPQHF
>TRBJ1-4|.|TRBV7-9
CASSLNGASGEKLFF